The clone carrying this T cell receptor (beta chain) was recorded at least ten times. The antigen is undetermined. These data belong to a study of early T cells in non-severe SARS-CoV-2 infection. Study-wide background: Sequencing targeted bulk RNA from unsorted whole blood, leaving chains unpaired. Study outcomes and limitations: Comparison of clonotypes with VDJdb favored anti-spike CD8 responses while missing private and CD4 specificities.

In TCRdb, the 5' RACE reads were re-called with MiXCR into one record per CDR3 protein. The sample carries 70,000 to 90,000 distinct CDR3 sequences, roughly 16% recorded once. CDR1 and CDR2 (germline): LNHNV, YYDKDF (reference sequence). The CDR3 totals 14 residues. Trimming stripped 1 base from V and 4 bases from J, with 10 bases between. Sequences were obtained from whole blood. The sequence was collected from an adult who was a healthcare worker with PCR-confirmed SARS-CoV-2 infection or an uninfected control (not recorded which). The V and J genes are TRBV15 and TRBJ1-2, with unresolved D. The CDR3 here is CATSRVEFSYGYTF. The CDR3 DNA sequence: TGTGCCACCAGCAGAGTCGAGTTTTCCTATGGCTACACCTTC.